A single sample gave rise to the 5 T cell receptor beta chains below, sequenced in a study of identical twins. TCRdb used MiXCR to reprocess the 5' RACE reads, holding one entry per CDR3 protein. The table records around 550,000 distinct CDR3 sequences, approximately 14% of them present only once. These sequences were also reported in another study, on yellow fever vaccine responses in identical twins.

The sample taken for sequencing was CD4+ T cells sorted from blood. These receptors all stem from a woman aged 18-29 years in good health.

This chain connects TRBV5-1 to TRBJ2-5; the match to TRBD2 covers 9 bases. CDR3 size: 13 residues. In germline, CDR1 is SGHRS, CDR2 YFSETQ. The ends lost 5 bases at V and 5 bases at J; junction bases unmatched: 4. DNA for the CDR3: TGCGCCAGCAGTTCGGCGGGGGGGGAGACCCAGTACTTC. Its protein product is CASSSAGGETQYF.

This rearrangement joins TRBV20-1 to TRBJ2-1; 10 bases align to TRBD2. CDR1 is DFQATT, CDR2 SNEGSKA, per germline (reference sequence). The CDR3 contains 14 residues. V was clipped by 6 bases and J by 9 bases; unmatched bases: 11. CDR3 region: CSATNSGRATEQFF. CDR3 in DNA: TGCAGTGCCACTAACAGCGGGAGGGCCACTGAGCAGTTCTTC.

The chain is built from TRBV5-1 and TRBJ2-7; D is unresolved. CDR1 is SGHRS and CDR2 is YFSETQ in the germline V gene. V lost 0 bases and J 0 bases, leaving 4 bases between the germline ends. The CDR3 is 13 residues long. The CDR3 nucleotides read TGCGCCAGCAGCTTGGAGAACTCCTACGAGCAGTACTTC. This sequence encodes CASSLENSYEQYF.

This clonotype was observed a handful of times. The chain joins TRBV7-9 to TRBJ2-1, with D tentatively TRBD1 or TRBD2 (5 bases each). The CDR3 is 13 amino acids. CDR1 and CDR2 from the germline V gene are SEHNR and FQNEAQ (reference sequence). The CDR3 nucleotides are TGTGTGGGGGAGATCTACACAGGCAATGAGCAGTTCTTC. Translated: CVGEIYTGNEQFF.

This clonotype has at least ten counts. This sequence joins TRBV12-3 or TRBV12-4 and TRBJ1-5; D remains unclear. The CDR3 covers 14 residues. The ends were cut back, 1 base at V and 7 bases at J, with 11 bases in the middle. The CDR3 DNA sequence: TGTGCCAGCAGTTTAGAGTCGTGGGTCCAGCCCCAGCATTTT. Translating it yields CASSLESWVQPQHF.